The T cell receptor (beta chain) described here comes from a study of blood T cell repertoires in COVID-19. Living in about two dozen US areas, the participants were between roughly 18 and 95 years of age. Trimming took 2 bases from V and 5 from J, leaving 22 bases between them. The CDR3 runs to 17 residues. Germline assignment: CDR1 SGHNT and CDR2 YYREEE (reference sequence). Profiled with immunoSEQ multiplex PCR; TCRdb holds only in-frame clones, not every one. The sample yields approximately 220,000 clones, more than 80% seen once. This clonotype was sampled from a young man who had recovered from COVID-19. The genes are TRBV5-4 and TRBJ2-5; the D gene is possibly TRBD1 (6 bases). Sequenced: PBMCs or T cells enriched from blood (not recorded which). CDR3 protein: CASSFRGMRGRRETQYF. DNA of the CDR3: TGTGCCAGCAGCTTCAGGGGCATGAGGGGACGGCGGGAGACCCAGTACTTC.